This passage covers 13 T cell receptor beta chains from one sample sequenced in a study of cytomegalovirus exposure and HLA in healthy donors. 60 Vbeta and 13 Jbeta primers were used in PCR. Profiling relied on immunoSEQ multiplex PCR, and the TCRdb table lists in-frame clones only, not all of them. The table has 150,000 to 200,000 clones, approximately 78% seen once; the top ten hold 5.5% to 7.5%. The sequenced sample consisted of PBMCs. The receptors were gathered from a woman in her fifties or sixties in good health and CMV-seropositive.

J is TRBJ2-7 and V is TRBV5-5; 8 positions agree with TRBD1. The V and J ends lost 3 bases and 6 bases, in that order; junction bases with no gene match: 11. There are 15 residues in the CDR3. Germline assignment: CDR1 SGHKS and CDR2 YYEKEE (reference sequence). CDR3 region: CASSSDRGGRGEQYF. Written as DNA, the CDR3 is TGTGCCAGCAGCTCCGACAGGGGAGGACGCGGCGAGCAGTACTTC.

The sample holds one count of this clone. The DNA of the CDR3 is TGTGCCAGCAGCTTACTAACAGGGGGGAATAGCAATCAGCCCCAGCATTTT. Translated, it gives CASSLLTGGNSNQPQHF. The genes are TRBV7-8 and TRBJ1-5; 8 bases align to TRBD1. The junction had 6 bases not matched to a gene; V was cut back by 2 bases and J by 0 bases. The CDR3 totals 17 residues. Germline V CDR1 and CDR2: SGHVS, FQNEAQ.

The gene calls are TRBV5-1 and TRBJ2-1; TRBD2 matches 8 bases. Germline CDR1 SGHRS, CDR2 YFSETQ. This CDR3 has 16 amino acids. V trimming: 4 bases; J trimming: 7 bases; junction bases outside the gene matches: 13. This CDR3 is CASSPLGLVFRNEQFF. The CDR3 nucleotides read TGCGCCAGCAGCCCCTTGGGACTAGTATTTCGTAATGAGCAGTTCTTC.

This chain's CDR3 is CASSESGGLLGELFF. CDR3 bases: TGTGCCAGCAGTGAATCGGGGGGCCTCCTCGGGGAGCTGTTTTTT. The V call is TRBV25-1, the J call TRBJ2-2, with D perhaps matching TRBD2 (7 bases). The V gene's germline CDR1 is MGHDK and CDR2 SYGVNS. The ends were cut back, 1 base at V and 7 bases at J, with 13 bases in the middle. This CDR3 is built from 15 residues.

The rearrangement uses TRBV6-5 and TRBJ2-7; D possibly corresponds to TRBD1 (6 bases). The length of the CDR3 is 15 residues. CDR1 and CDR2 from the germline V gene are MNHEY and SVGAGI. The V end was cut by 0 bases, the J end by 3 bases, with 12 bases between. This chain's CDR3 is CASSYSGQLNYEQYF. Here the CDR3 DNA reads TGTGCCAGCAGTTACTCAGGACAGCTAAACTACGAGCAGTACTTC.

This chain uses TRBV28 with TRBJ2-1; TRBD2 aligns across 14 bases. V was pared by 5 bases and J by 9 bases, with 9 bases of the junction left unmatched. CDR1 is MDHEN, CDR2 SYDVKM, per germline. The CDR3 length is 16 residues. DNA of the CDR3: TGTGCCAGCAGTCCGTCCGGGACTAGCGGGAGTTGTGAGCAGTTCTTC. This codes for CASSPSGTSGSCEQFF.

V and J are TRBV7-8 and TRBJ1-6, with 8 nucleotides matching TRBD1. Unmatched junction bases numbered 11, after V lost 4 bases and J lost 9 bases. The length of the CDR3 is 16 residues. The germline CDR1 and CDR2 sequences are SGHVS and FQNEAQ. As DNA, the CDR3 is TGTGCCAGCAGCTCACGTCCGGGACAGGTCGGTTCACCCCTCCACTTT. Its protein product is CASSSRPGQVGSPLHF.

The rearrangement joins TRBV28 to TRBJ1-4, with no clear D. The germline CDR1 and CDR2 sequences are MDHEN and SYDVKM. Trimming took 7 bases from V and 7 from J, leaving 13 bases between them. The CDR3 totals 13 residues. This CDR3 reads CASMEGESEKLFF. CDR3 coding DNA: TGTGCCAGCATGGAGGGTGAGAGTGAAAAACTGTTTTTT.

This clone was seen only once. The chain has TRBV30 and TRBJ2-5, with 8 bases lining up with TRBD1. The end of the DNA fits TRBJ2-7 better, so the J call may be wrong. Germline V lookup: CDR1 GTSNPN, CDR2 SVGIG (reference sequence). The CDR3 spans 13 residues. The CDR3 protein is CASGQGPSYEQYF. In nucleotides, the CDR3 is TGTGCCTCCGGACAGGGCCCTTCCTACGAGCAGTACTTC.

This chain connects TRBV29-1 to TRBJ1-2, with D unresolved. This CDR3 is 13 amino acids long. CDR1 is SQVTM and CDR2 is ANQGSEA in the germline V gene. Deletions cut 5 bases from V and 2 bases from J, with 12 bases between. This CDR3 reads CSVHPHGNYGYTF. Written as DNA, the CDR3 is TGCAGCGTTCACCCTCATGGCAACTATGGCTACACCTTC.

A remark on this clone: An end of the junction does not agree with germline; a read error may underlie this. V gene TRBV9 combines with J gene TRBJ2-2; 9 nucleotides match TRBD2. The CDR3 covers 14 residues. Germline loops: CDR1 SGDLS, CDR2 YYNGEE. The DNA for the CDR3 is TGTGCCAGCAGGGTAGCGGGGGACACCGGGGAGCTGTTTTTT. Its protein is CASRVAGDTGELFF.

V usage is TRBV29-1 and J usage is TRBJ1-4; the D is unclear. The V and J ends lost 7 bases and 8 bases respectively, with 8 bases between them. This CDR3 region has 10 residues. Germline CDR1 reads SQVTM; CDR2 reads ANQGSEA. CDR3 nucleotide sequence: TGCAGCGCTAGAGAAGAAAAACTGTTTTTT. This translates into CSAREEKLFF.

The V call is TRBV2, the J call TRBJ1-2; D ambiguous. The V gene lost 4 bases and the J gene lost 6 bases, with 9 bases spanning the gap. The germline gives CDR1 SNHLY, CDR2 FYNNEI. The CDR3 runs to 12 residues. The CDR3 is CASSVTTHGYTF. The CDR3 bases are TGTGCCAGCAGTGTTACCACTCATGGCTACACCTTC.